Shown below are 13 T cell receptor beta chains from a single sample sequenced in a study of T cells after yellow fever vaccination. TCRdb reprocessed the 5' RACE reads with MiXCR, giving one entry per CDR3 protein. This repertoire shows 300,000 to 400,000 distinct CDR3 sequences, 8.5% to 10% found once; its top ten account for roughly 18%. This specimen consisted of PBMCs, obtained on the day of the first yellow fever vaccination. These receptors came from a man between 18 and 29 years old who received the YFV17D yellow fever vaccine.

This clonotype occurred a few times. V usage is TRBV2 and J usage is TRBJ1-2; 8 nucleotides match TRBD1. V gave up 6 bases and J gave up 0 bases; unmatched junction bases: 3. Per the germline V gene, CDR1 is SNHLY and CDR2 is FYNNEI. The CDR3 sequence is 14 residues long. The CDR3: CASSGTGTNYGYTF. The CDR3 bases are TGTGCCAGCAGCGGGACAGGAACTAACTATGGCTACACCTTC.

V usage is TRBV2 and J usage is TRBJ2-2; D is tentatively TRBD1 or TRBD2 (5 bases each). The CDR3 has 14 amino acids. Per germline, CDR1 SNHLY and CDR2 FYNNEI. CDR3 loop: CAGVGDPNTGELFF. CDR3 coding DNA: TGTGCGGGGGTTGGGGATCCGAACACCGGGGAGCTGTTTTTT.

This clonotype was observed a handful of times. CDR3 sequence: CASSQRTDYEQYF. CDR3 bases: TGTGCCAGCTCACAGAGGACAGACTACGAGCAGTACTTC. V and J are TRBV18 and TRBJ2-7; D may be TRBD1 (6 bases). Germline V gene sequence: CDR1 KGHSH, CDR2 LQKENI. The CDR3 spans 13 residues. The germline V and J ends were trimmed by 4 bases and 3 bases, with 10 bases remaining between them.

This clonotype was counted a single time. CDR3 nucleotide sequence: TGTGCCAGCAGCCAAGAGCTCAGGGTGACAGATACGCAGTATTTT. Residues: CASSQELRVTDTQYF. The chain has TRBV4-2 and TRBJ2-3, with a tentative D call TRBD1 (5 bases). This CDR3 comprises 15 residues. V lost 0 bases and J 3 bases, leaving 10 bases between the germline ends. Germline V gene data show CDR1 as LGHNA and CDR2 as YNFKEQ.

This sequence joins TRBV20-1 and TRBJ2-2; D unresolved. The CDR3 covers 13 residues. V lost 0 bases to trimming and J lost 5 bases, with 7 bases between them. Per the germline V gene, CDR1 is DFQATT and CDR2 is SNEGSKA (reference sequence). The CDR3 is CSARDRWTGELFF. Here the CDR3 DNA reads TGCAGTGCTAGAGATCGTTGGACCGGGGAGCTGTTTTTT.

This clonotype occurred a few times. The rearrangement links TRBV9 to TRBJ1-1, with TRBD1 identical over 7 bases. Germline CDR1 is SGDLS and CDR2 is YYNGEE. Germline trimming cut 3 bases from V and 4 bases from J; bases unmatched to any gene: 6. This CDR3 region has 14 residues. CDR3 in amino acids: CASSAPGGGTEAFF. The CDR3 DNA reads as TGTGCCAGCAGCGCCCCAGGGGGTGGCACTGAAGCTTTCTTT.

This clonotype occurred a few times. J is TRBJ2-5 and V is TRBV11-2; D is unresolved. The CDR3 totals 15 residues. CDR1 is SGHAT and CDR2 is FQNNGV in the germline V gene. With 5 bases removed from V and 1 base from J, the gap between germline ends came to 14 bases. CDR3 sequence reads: CASSLRGGSQETQYF. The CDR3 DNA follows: TGTGCCAGCAGCCTAAGAGGCGGAAGCCAAGAGACCCAGTACTTC.

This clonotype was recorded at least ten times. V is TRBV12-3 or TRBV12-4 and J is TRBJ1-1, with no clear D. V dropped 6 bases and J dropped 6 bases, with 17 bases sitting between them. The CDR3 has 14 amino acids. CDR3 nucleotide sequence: TGTGCCAGCAGGTCTAATTTAGAGGAGCCTGAAGCTTTCTTT. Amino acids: CASRSNLEEPEAFF.

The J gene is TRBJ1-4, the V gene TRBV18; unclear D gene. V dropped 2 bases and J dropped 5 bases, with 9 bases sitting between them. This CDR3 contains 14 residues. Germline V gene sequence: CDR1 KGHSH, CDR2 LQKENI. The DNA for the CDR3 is TGTGCCAGCTCACCAGGGTCCAGAAATGAAAAACTGTTTTTT. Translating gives CASSPGSRNEKLFF.

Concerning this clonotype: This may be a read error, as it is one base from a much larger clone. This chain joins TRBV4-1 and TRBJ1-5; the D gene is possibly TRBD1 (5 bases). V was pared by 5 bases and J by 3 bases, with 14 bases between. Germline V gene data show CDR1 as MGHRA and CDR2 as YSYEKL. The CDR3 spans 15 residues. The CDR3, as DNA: TGCGCCAGCAGCTACCGGGACGGGATCAATCAGCCCCAGCATTTT. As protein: CASSYRDGINQPQHF.

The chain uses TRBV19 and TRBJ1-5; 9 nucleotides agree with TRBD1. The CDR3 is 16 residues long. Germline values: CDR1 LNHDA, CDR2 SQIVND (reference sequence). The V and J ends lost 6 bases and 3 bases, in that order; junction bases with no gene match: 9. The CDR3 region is CASSSRQGGPNQPQHF. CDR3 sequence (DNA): TGTGCCAGTAGCTCCCGACAGGGGGGTCCCAATCAGCCCCAGCATTTT.

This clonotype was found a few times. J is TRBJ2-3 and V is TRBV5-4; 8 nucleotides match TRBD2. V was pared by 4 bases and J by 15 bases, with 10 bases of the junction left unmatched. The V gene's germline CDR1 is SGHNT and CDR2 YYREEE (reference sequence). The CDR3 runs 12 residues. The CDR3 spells CASSDPGLGDYF. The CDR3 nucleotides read TGTGCCAGCAGCGACCCGGGACTAGGGGATTATTTT.

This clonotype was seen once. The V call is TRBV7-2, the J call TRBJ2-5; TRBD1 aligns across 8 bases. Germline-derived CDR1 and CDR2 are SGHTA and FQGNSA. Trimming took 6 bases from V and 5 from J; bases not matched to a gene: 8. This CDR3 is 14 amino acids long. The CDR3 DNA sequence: TGTGCCAGCAGTTATTACAGGGGGACGGAGACCCAGTACTTC. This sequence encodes CASSYYRGTETQYF. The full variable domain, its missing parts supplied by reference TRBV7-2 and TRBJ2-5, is GAGVSQSPSNKVTEKGKDVELRCDPISGHTALYWYRQSLGQGLEFLIYFQGNSAPDKSGLPSDRFSAERTGGSVSTLTIQRTQQEDSAVYLCASSYYRGTETQYFGPGTRLLVL.